This T cell receptor beta chain emerged from a study of cytomegalovirus exposure and HLA in healthy donors. Study-level points and caveats: V segments that were indistinguishable, TRBV6-2 and TRBV6-3 among them, were omitted from analysis. Most TCR sequences proved rare, with some public TCRs found in many donors. Across donors, sequencing depth was assumed by presence/absence analyses to be roughly uniform.

CDR1 and CDR2 (germline): MNHNS, SASEGT. CDR3 length: 13 residues. V was pared by 3 bases and J by 3 bases, with 2 bases of the junction left unmatched. Vbeta (60) and Jbeta (13) primers were used in the PCR. The data were produced by immunoSEQ multiplex PCR, yet TCRdb's version contains in-frame clones alone and is incomplete. The top ten clones hold around 3.6% of a sample with 110,000 to 150,000 clones, about 77% of them seen once. Turning to this clone: The antigen remains undetermined.

The TCR originated in a male donor in good health and CMV-seronegative. The V call is TRBV6-1, the J call TRBJ2-7; 7 nucleotides line up with TRBD2. Sequenced material: PBMCs. Here the CDR3 reads CASSETSYYEQYF. Here the CDR3 DNA reads TGTGCCAGCAGTGAGACTAGCTACTACGAGCAGTACTTC.